These 2 T cell receptor beta chains were all obtained from the same sample, sequenced in a study of cytomegalovirus exposure and HLA in healthy donors (dated by TCRdb to about 2017). The method was the immunoSEQ multiplex PCR assay. For the multiplex PCR, a mixture combining 60 forward primers for TCR Vbeta segments and 13 reverse primers for TCR Jbeta segments was used. The source is immuneACCESS, and TCRdb retained only in-frame sequences with V and J called. Part of the clones is not carried over; for the studies checked, unresolved V genes explain less than half of this, and the remainder is unexplained. The sample table shows tens of thousands of clones, and 65% to 90% are seen once. Roughly 4.5% of the sample belongs to the ten largest clones. Sequencing used PBMCs. Receptors were obtained from a man younger than 40 in good health and CMV-seronegative.

CDR3 residues: CASSYSSQGGDYGYTF. In DNA, the CDR3 is TGTGCCAGCAGTTACTCGAGTCAGGGAGGCGACTATGGCTACACCTTC. The gene calls are TRBV6-5 and TRBJ1-2, with D tentatively TRBD1 (5 bases). The germline V gene has CDR1 MNHEY and CDR2 SVGAGI. The V end lost 0 bases, the J end lost 3 bases, and 14 bases lay between the germline ends. The CDR3 contains 16 residues.

This chain uses TRBV27 with TRBJ2-1, with a possible D match to TRBD1 (6 bases). CDR1 and CDR2 from the germline V gene are MNHEY and SMNVEV (reference sequence). Trimming removed 4 bases at V and 4 bases at J, with 20 bases between. The CDR3 totals 17 residues. CDR3 sequence: CASSSTTGTPQYNEQFF. In DNA form, the CDR3 reads TGTGCCAGCAGTTCAACTACCGGGACACCACAATACAATGAGCAGTTCTTC.